This T cell receptor beta chain is from a study of CD8+ T cells in alopecia areata. This clone turned up a few times. Treatment given: oral pan-JAK inhibitor, 5-10 mg twice daily. The CDR3 totals 17 residues. V lost 2 bases to trimming and J lost 0 bases, with 16 bases between them. Germline loops: CDR1 ENHRY, CDR2 SYGVKD. Extracted from the samples, RNA was reverse transcribed into cDNA to serve as the sequencing template. Here immunoSEQ multiplex PCR was the method, and the copy in TCRdb shows in-frame clones only, minus some. Counted here are about 190,000 clones, roughly 61% occurring once; the ten biggest clones make up over 10%.

The receptor comes from a human donor with alopecia areata. The sequencing here drew on CD8+ T cells sorted from blood, taken at week 24, from a patient treated with tofacitinib. The rearrangement joins TRBV10-3 to TRBJ1-2; D remains unclear. CDR3 in amino acids: CAISETPTPLANYGYTF. The CDR3 bases are TGTGCCATCAGTGAGACTCCCACACCTTTAGCTAACTATGGCTACACCTTC.